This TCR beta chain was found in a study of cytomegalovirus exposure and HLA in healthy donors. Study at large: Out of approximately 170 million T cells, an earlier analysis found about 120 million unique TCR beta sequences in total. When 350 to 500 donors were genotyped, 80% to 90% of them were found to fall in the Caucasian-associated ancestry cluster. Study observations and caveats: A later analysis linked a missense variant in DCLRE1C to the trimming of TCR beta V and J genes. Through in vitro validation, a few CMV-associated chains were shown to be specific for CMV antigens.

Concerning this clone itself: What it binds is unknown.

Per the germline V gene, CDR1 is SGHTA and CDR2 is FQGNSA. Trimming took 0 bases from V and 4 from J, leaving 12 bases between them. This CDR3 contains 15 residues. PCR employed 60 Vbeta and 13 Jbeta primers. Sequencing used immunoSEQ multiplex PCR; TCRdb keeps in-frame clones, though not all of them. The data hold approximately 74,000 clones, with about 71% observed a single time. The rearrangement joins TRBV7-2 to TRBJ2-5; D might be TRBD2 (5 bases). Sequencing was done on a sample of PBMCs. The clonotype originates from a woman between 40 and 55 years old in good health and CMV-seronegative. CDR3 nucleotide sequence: TGTGCCAGCAGCTTAGCGAACGGGATGGGAGAGACCCAGTACTTC. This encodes CASSLANGMGETQYF.